These T cell receptor beta chains were read from a single sample in a study of cytomegalovirus exposure and HLA in healthy donors. Clones were sequenced by immunoSEQ multiplex PCR, and TCRdb holds only the in-frame ones, with some missing. The sample has fewer than 200,000 clones, around nine tenths seen once. The sample comprised PBMCs. The receptors were gathered from a man in his late teens or twenties in good health and CMV-seropositive. CDR3s include the opening cysteine and the closing phenylalanine or tryptophan. A D gene is named only where the DNA matches it firmly. Clone size is shown for a subset of rows, as once, few, many or a class of expanded clone.

>TRBJ2-2|TRBV6-1|few|NA
CASSDDRTNTGELFF
TGTGCCAGCAGTGATGACAGAACGAACACCGGGGAGCTGTTTTTT
>TRBJ1-5|TRBV30|NA|TRBD1
CAWSGDSLGQPQHF
TGTGCCTGGAGTGGGGACAGTCTTGGGCAGCCCCAGCATTTT
>TRBJ2-7|TRBV4-3|NA|NA
CASSQDLVPQQYF
TGCGCCAGCAGCCAAGATCTAGTTCCCCAGCAGTACTTC
>TRBJ2-7|TRBV7-9|NA|TRBD1
CASSDRGYYEQYF
TGTGCCAGCAGCGACAGGGGATATTACGAGCAGTACTTC
>TRBJ2-6|TRBV28|NA|TRBD1
CASTTGGSGANVLTF
TGTGCCAGCACAACAGGGGGCTCTGGGGCCAACGTCCTGACTTTC
>TRBJ1-5|TRBV19|NA|NA
CATGIWGNQPQHF
TGTGCAACAGGGATTTGGGGCAATCAGCCCCAGCATTTT
>TRBJ2-7|TRBV10-3|NA|TRBD1
CAITGTGGSGEQYF
TGTGCCATCACCGGGACAGGGGGCTCGGGCGAGCAGTACTTC
>TRBJ1-1|TRBV2|NA|NA
CASSLDRGEAFF
TGTGCCAGCAGCCTCGACAGAGGAGAAGCTTTCTTT
>TRBJ2-1|TRBV4-3|NA|TRBD1
CASSHPGTGPPWGSYNEQFF
TGCGCCAGCAGCCATCCCGGGACAGGGCCCCCGTGGGGGTCCTACAATGAGCAGTTCTTC
>TRBJ1-4|TRBV2|NA|TRBD1
CATHRGQGEKLFF
TGTGCCACCCACAGGGGGCAGGGGGAAAAACTGTTTTTT
>TRBJ1-1|TRBV6-4|NA|NA
CASSGRRGEAFF
TGTGCCAGCAGTGGTCGGCGGGGCGAAGCTTTCTTT
>TRBJ2-7|TRBV9|once|NA
CASSPTTGGYEQYF
TGTGCCAGCAGCCCCACCACCGGGGGCTACGAGCAGTACTTC
>TRBJ1-2|TRBV13|NA|TRBD1
CASSQGYRGGYTF
TGTGCCAGCAGCCAGGGGTACAGGGGAGGCTACACCTTC
>TRBJ2-5|TRBV5-1|NA|TRBD2
CASSSAGEEETQYF
TGCGCCAGCAGCTCCGCGGGGGAGGAAGAGACCCAGTACTTC
>TRBJ2-2|TRBV2|NA|TRBD2
CASSGLAGRTGELFF
TGTGCCAGCAGCGGACTAGCGGGACGCACCGGGGAGCTGTTTTTT
>TRBJ1-1|TRBV10-3|NA|NA
CAISESKGGRNTEAFF
TGTGCCATCAGTGAGTCGAAGGGAGGTCGGAACACTGAAGCTTTCTTT